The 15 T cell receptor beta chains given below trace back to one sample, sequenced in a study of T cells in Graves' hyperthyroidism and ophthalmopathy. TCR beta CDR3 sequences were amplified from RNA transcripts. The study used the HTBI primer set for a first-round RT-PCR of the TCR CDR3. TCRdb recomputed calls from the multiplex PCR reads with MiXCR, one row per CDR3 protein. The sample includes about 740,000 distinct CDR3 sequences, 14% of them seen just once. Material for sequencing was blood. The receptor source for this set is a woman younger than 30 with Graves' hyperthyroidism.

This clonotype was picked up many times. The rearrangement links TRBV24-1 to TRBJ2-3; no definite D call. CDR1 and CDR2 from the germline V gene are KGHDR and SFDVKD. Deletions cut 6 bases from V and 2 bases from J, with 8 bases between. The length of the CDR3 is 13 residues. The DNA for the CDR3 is TGTGCCACCAGTTCGGGCTACACAGATACGCAGTATTTT. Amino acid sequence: CATSSGYTDTQYF.

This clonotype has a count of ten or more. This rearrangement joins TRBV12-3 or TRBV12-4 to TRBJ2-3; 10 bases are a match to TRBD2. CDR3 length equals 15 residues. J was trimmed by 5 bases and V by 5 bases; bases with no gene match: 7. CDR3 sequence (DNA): TGTGCCAGCAGTCGAGCCTCTAGCGGGGGAGATACGCAGTATTTT. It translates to CASSRASSGGDTQYF.

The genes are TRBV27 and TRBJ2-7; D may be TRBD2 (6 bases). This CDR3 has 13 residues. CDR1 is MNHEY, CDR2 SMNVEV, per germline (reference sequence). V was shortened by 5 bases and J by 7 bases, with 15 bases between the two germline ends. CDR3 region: CASSPYDRGEQYF. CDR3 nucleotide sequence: TGTGCCAGCAGTCCCTACGATCGGGGGGAGCAGTACTTC.

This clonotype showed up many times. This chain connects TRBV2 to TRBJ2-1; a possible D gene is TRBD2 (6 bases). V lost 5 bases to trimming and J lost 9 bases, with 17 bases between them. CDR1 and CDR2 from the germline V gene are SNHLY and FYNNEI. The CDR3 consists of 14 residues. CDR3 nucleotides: TGTGCCAGCAGTTATCGACTAGGAGCATCTGAGCAGTTCTTC. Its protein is CASSYRLGASEQFF.

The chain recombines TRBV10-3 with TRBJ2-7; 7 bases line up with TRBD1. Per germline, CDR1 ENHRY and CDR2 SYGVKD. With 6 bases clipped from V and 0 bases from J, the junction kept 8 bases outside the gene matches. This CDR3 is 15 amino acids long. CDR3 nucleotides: TGTGCCATCAGCCCCCGTGGACAGGACTCCTACGAGCAGTACTTC. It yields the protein CAISPRGQDSYEQYF.

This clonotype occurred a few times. CDR3 sequence: CASTPPGTGAYEQYF. The DNA for the CDR3 is TGTGCCAGCACCCCTCCCGGGACAGGGGCCTACGAGCAGTACTTC. This chain links TRBV6-2 or TRBV6-3 with TRBJ2-7, with 10 nucleotides matching TRBD1. Germline values: CDR1 MNHEY, CDR2 SVGEGT. V was clipped by 7 bases and J by 2 bases; unmatched bases: 8. There are 15 residues in the CDR3.

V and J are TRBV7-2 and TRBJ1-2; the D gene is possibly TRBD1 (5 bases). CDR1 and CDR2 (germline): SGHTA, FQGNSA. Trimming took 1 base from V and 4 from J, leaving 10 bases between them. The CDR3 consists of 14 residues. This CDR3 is CASSLVSGSYGYTF. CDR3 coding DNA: TGTGCCAGCAGCTTAGTATCAGGGTCCTATGGCTACACCTTC. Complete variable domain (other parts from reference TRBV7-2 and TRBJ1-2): GAGVSQSPSNKVTEKGKDVELRCDPISGHTALYWYRQSLGQGLEFLIYFQGNSAPDKSGLPSDRFSAERTGGSVSTLTIQRTQQEDSAVYLCASSLVSGSYGYTFGSGTRLTVV.

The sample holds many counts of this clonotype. The CDR3: CASKDRETEAFF. The CDR3 region has the DNA TGTGCCAGCAAAGACCGGGAAACTGAAGCTTTCTTT. J is TRBJ1-1 and V is TRBV12-3 or TRBV12-4; D unresolved. Trimming cost V 7 bases and J 5 bases, with 11 bases left between them. The CDR3 length is 12 residues.

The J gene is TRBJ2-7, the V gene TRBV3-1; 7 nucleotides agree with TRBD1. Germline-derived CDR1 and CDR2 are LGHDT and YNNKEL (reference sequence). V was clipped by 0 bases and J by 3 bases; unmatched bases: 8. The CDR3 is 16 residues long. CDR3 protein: CASSQDRQGPLYEQYF. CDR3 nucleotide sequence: TGTGCCAGCAGCCAAGACCGACAGGGCCCCCTCTACGAGCAGTACTTC.

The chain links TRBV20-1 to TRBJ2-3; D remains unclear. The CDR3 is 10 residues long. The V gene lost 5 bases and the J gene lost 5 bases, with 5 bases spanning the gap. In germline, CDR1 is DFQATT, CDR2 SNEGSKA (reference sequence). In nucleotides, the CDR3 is TGCAGTGCTTTTAGAGATACGCAGTATTTT. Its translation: CSAFRDTQYF.

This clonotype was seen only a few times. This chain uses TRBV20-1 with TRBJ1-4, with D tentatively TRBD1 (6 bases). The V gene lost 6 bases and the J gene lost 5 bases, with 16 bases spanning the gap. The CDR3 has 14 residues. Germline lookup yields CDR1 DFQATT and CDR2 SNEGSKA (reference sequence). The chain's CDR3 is CSARSGAGNEKLFF. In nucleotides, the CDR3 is TGCAGTGCGAGATCAGGGGCTGGGAATGAAAAACTGTTTTTT.

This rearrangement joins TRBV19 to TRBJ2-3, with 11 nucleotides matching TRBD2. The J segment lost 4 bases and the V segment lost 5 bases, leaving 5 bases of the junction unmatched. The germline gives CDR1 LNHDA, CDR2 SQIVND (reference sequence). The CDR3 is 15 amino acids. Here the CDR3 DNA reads TGTGCCAGTAGTTCTGGGGGACTAGCGGCAGATACGCAGTATTTT. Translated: CASSSGGLAADTQYF.

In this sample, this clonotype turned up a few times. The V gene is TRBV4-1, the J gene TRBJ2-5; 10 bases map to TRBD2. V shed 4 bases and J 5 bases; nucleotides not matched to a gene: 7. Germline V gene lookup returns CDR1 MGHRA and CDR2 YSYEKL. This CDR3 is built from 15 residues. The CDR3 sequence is CASSPPPGLAETQYF. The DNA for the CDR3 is TGCGCCAGCAGCCCCCCCCCGGGACTAGCGGAGACCCAGTACTTC.

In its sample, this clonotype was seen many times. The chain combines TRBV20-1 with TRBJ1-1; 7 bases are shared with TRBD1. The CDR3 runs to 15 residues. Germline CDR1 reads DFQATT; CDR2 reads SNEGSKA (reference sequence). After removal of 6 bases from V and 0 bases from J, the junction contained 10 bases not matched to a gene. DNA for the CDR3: TGCAGTGCCATCGGGCAGGGGGGGATGAACACTGAAGCTTTCTTT. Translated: CSAIGQGGMNTEAFF.

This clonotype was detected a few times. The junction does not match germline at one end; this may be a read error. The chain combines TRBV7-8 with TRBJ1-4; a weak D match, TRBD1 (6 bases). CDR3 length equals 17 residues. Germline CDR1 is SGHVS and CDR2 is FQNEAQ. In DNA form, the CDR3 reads TGTGCCAGCAGCTTAGGTGGGGGCAGGAAAACTAATGAAAAACCGTTTTTT. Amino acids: CASSLGGGRKTNEKPFF.